This is a list of T cell receptor beta chains from one sample in a study of T cells in Graves' hyperthyroidism and ophthalmopathy. TCRdb analysed the multiplex PCR reads with MiXCR anew, one entry per CDR3 protein. The repertoire includes approximately 330,000 distinct CDR3 sequences, roughly 15% of them detected once, and roughly 35% sits in the top ten. Sequencing was performed on blood. These TCRs come from a woman between 35 and 50 years old with Graves' ophthalmopathy. CDR3s include the opening cysteine and the closing phenylalanine or tryptophan. A D gene is named only where the DNA matches it firmly. A clone size is listed for some rows: how often the clone was seen (once, few, many), or a class if it is expanded.

v_gene: TRBV19; abundance: many; d_gene: TRBD1; j_gene: TRBJ1-5; CDR3aa: CATSDRGLNQPQHF; CDR3nt: TGTGCCACCTCGGACAGGGGGCTCAATCAGCCCCAGCATTTT
v_gene: TRBV7-8; abundance: few; d_gene: -; j_gene: TRBJ1-6; CDR3aa: CASSFSWDNSPLHF; CDR3nt: TGTGCCAGCAGCTTTTCTTGGGATAATTCACCCCTCCACTTT
v_gene: TRBV3-1; abundance: few; d_gene: TRBD2; j_gene: TRBJ2-1; CDR3aa: CASSQVVAGGNNEQFF; CDR3nt: TGTGCCAGCAGCCAAGTAGTCGCGGGGGGGAACAATGAGCAGTTCTTC
v_gene: TRBV2; abundance: many; d_gene: TRBD2; j_gene: TRBJ2-7; CDR3aa: CASSEQGLANEQYF; CDR3nt: TGTGCCAGCAGTGAACAGGGACTAGCTAACGAGCAGTACTTC
v_gene: TRBV19; abundance: few; d_gene: -; j_gene: TRBJ1-4; CDR3aa: CASSTPSFQKLFF; CDR3nt: TGTGCCAGTAGTACCCCTTCTTTTCAAAAACTGTTTTTT
v_gene: TRBV6-2/TRBV6-3; abundance: many; d_gene: TRBD2; j_gene: TRBJ2-7; CDR3aa: CASSYTLSGRALGPYEQYF; CDR3nt: TGTGCCAGCAGTTACACCCTTAGCGGGAGGGCCCTAGGTCCCTACGAGCAGTACTTC
v_gene: TRBV14; abundance: -; d_gene: -; j_gene: TRBJ2-1; CDR3aa: CASSHQLDNEQFF; CDR3nt: TGTGCCAGCAGCCACCAATTAGACAATGAGCAGTTCTTC
v_gene: TRBV5-6; abundance: -; d_gene: TRBD1; j_gene: TRBJ1-6; CDR3aa: CASSSLDWTGGDSPLHF; CDR3nt: TGTGCCAGCAGCTCTCTCGATTGGACAGGGGGAGATTCACCCCTCCACTTT
v_gene: TRBV20-1; abundance: -; d_gene: -; j_gene: TRBJ2-3; CDR3aa: CSARPGNIRGDTQYF; CDR3nt: TGCAGTGCTAGACCGGGCAATATCAGAGGGGATACGCAGTATTTT
v_gene: TRBV5-1; abundance: -; d_gene: TRBD1; j_gene: TRBJ2-2; CDR3aa: CASSLVTTGAGTGELFF; CDR3nt: TGCGCCAGCAGCTTGGTAACGACAGGGGCTGGTACCGGGGAGCTGTTTTTT
v_gene: TRBV18; abundance: few; d_gene: -; j_gene: TRBJ2-5; CDR3aa: CASSPSVGSGETQYF; CDR3nt: TGTGCCAGCTCGCCGAGTGTGGGGTCGGGGGAGACCCAGTACTTC
v_gene: TRBV7-9; abundance: -; d_gene: TRBD2; j_gene: TRBJ2-7; CDR3aa: CASSLVFDVGRANEQYF; CDR3nt: TGTGCCAGCAGCTTAGTATTCGATGTCGGGAGGGCTAACGAGCAGTACTTC
v_gene: TRBV19; abundance: -; d_gene: TRBD2; j_gene: TRBJ2-5; CDR3aa: CASSQLSAGEETQYF; CDR3nt: TGTGCCAGTAGCCAACTCTCGGCGGGAGAAGAGACCCAGTACTTC
v_gene: TRBV5-6; abundance: -; d_gene: TRBD1; j_gene: TRBJ2-5; CDR3aa: CASSLEGTGDQETQYF; CDR3nt: TGTGCCAGCAGCTTGGAAGGGACAGGGGACCAAGAGACCCAGTACTTC
v_gene: TRBV12-3/TRBV12-4; abundance: many; d_gene: -; j_gene: TRBJ1-5; CDR3aa: CASSLTVSNQPQHF; CDR3nt: TGTGCCAGCAGTTTAACAGTTAGCAATCAGCCCCAGCATTTT
v_gene: TRBV6-1; abundance: many; d_gene: TRBD1; j_gene: TRBJ1-2; CDR3aa: CASTYFGNRGFGYTF; CDR3nt: TGTGCCAGCACCTATTTCGGAAACAGGGGATTTGGCTACACCTTC
v_gene: TRBV20-1; abundance: -; d_gene: -; j_gene: TRBJ2-2; CDR3aa: CSALGAEPFF; CDR3nt: TGCAGTGCCCTTGGAGCGGAGCCGTTTTTT
v_gene: TRBV10-2; abundance: few; d_gene: TRBD1; j_gene: TRBJ1-5; CDR3aa: CASRGATGGNQPQHF; CDR3nt: TGCGCCAGCAGAGGTGCGACAGGGGGCAATCAGCCCCAGCATTTT
v_gene: TRBV30; abundance: many; d_gene: -; j_gene: TRBJ1-2; CDR3aa: CAWSVNDWLSYGYTF; CDR3nt: TGTGCCTGGAGTGTAAATGATTGGCTATCCTATGGCTACACCTTC
v_gene: TRBV2; abundance: many; d_gene: TRBD1; j_gene: TRBJ1-5; CDR3aa: CASSRRQGDKPQHF; CDR3nt: TGTGCCAGCAGTCGCCGACAGGGTGATAAGCCCCAGCATTTT
v_gene: TRBV9; abundance: few; d_gene: -; j_gene: TRBJ1-3; CDR3aa: CASSTGSGNTIYF; CDR3nt: TGTGCCAGCAGTACAGGCTCTGGAAACACCATATATTTT
v_gene: TRBV6-4; abundance: once; d_gene: -; j_gene: TRBJ1-5; CDR3aa: CASPNSNQPQHF; CDR3nt: TGTGCCAGTCCAAATAGCAATCAGCCCCAGCATTTT
v_gene: TRBV28; abundance: -; d_gene: -; j_gene: TRBJ1-2; CDR3aa: CASSTVGPEAYGYTF; CDR3nt: TGTGCCAGCAGTACCGTCGGGCCAGAGGCCTATGGCTACACCTTC
v_gene: TRBV18; abundance: -; d_gene: -; j_gene: TRBJ2-7; CDR3aa: CASKESSRFNEQYF; CDR3nt: TGTGCCAGCAAGGAGAGTAGCAGGTTCAACGAGCAGTACTTC
v_gene: TRBV7-9; abundance: -; d_gene: -; j_gene: TRBJ1-2; CDR3aa: CASSLVQKYGYTF; CDR3nt: TGTGCCAGCAGCTTAGTCCAGAAGTATGGCTACACCTTC
v_gene: TRBV6-5; abundance: few; d_gene: -; j_gene: TRBJ2-7; CDR3aa: CASSYTRSYEQYF; CDR3nt: TGTGCCAGCAGTTACACTCGGTCGTACGAGCAGTACTTC
v_gene: TRBV13; abundance: many; d_gene: -; j_gene: TRBJ2-7; CDR3aa: CASRIVGEDYEQYF; CDR3nt: TGTGCCAGCAGAATAGTGGGGGAGGACTACGAGCAGTACTTC
v_gene: TRBV7-9; abundance: many; d_gene: -; j_gene: TRBJ1-1; CDR3aa: CASTRGGRIGAFF; CDR3nt: TGTGCCAGCACGCGAGGGGGGCGTATTGGCGCTTTCTTT
v_gene: TRBV19; abundance: few; d_gene: TRBD1; j_gene: TRBJ1-1; CDR3aa: CASSTDRLRFYTEAFF; CDR3nt: TGTGCCAGTAGTACGGACAGGTTAAGGTTTTACACTGAAGCTTTCTTT
v_gene: TRBV15; abundance: few; d_gene: -; j_gene: TRBJ2-7; CDR3aa: CATSRGIGSGSRAYEQYF; CDR3nt: TGTGCCACCAGCAGAGGAATTGGTAGCGGCTCACGGGCCTACGAGCAGTACTTC
v_gene: TRBV5-1; abundance: many; d_gene: TRBD2; j_gene: TRBJ2-3; CDR3aa: CASSRASGGISTDTQYF; CDR3nt: TGCGCCAGCAGTCGGGCTAGCGGGGGGATAAGCACAGATACGCAGTATTTT
v_gene: TRBV19; abundance: -; d_gene: TRBD1; j_gene: TRBJ1-3; CDR3aa: CASSIGQGLLSGNTIYF; CDR3nt: TGTGCCAGTAGTATCGGACAGGGTCTCCTCTCTGGAAACACCATATATTTT
v_gene: TRBV2; abundance: many; d_gene: -; j_gene: TRBJ1-2; CDR3aa: CASSEGDYGYTF; CDR3nt: TGTGCCAGCAGTGAGGGTGACTATGGCTACACCTTC
v_gene: TRBV5-1; abundance: few; d_gene: -; j_gene: TRBJ2-7; CDR3aa: CASSLEGSSYEQYF; CDR3nt: TGCGCCAGCAGCTTGGAAGGATCGAGTTACGAGCAGTACTTC
v_gene: TRBV30; abundance: few; d_gene: -; j_gene: TRBJ1-5; CDR3aa: CAWSTRGNQPQHF; CDR3nt: TGTGCCTGGAGTACACGGGGAAATCAGCCCCAGCATTTT
v_gene: TRBV20-1; abundance: -; d_gene: -; j_gene: TRBJ2-2; CDR3aa: CSAFGENTGELFF; CDR3nt: TGCAGTGCCTTCGGGGAGAACACCGGGGAGCTGTTTTTT
v_gene: TRBV5-1; abundance: -; d_gene: TRBD1; j_gene: TRBJ2-5; CDR3aa: CASSWQGQGRETQYF; CDR3nt: TGCGCCAGCAGCTGGCAAGGACAGGGTCGTGAGACCCAGTACTTC
v_gene: TRBV7-9; abundance: -; d_gene: -; j_gene: TRBJ1-2; CDR3aa: CASSLTVGGANYGYTF; CDR3nt: TGTGCCAGCAGCTTGACGGTCGGGGGGGCCAACTATGGCTACACCTTC
v_gene: TRBV6-1; abundance: -; d_gene: -; j_gene: TRBJ1-4; CDR3aa: CASSTGTPEKLFF; CDR3nt: TGTGCCAGCAGTACCGGGACTCCCGAAAAACTGTTTTTT
v_gene: TRBV6-1; abundance: many; d_gene: -; j_gene: TRBJ1-1; CDR3aa: CASILTRNTEAFF; CDR3nt: TGTGCCAGCATCCTTACTAGGAACACTGAAGCTTTCTTT
v_gene: TRBV6-1; abundance: many; d_gene: TRBD1; j_gene: TRBJ1-1; CDR3aa: CASSYPGQGATEAFF; CDR3nt: TGTGCCAGCAGCTACCCGGGACAGGGGGCCACTGAAGCTTTCTTT
v_gene: TRBV27; abundance: many; d_gene: -; j_gene: TRBJ1-2; CDR3aa: CASGVLDGYTF; CDR3nt: TGTGCCAGCGGGGTTTTAGATGGCTACACCTTC
v_gene: TRBV7-2; abundance: many; d_gene: TRBD2; j_gene: TRBJ2-1; CDR3aa: CASSFTSGGSYEQFF; CDR3nt: TGTGCCAGCAGCTTTACTAGCGGGGGGTCTTATGAGCAGTTCTTC
v_gene: TRBV7-8; abundance: few; d_gene: -; j_gene: TRBJ1-2; CDR3aa: CASSLDYYGYTF; CDR3nt: TGTGCCAGCAGCTTGGATTACTATGGCTACACCTTC
v_gene: TRBV12-3/TRBV12-4; abundance: many; d_gene: -; j_gene: TRBJ1-2; CDR3aa: CASSTTNLRGNYGYTF; CDR3nt: TGTGCCAGCAGTACCACCAACTTGAGGGGCAACTATGGCTACACCTTC
v_gene: TRBV5-4; abundance: -; d_gene: TRBD1; j_gene: TRBJ1-6; CDR3aa: CASSSGGTGGSPLHF; CDR3nt: TGTGCCAGCAGCTCAGGCGGGACAGGGGGTTCACCCCTCCACTTT
v_gene: TRBV11-3; abundance: few; d_gene: -; j_gene: TRBJ1-1; CDR3aa: CASSLEPGNTEAFF; CDR3nt: TGTGCCAGCAGCTTAGAGCCGGGTAACACTGAAGCTTTCTTT
v_gene: TRBV20-1; abundance: few; d_gene: -; j_gene: TRBJ1-1; CDR3aa: CGAKGFRWNTEAFF; CDR3nt: TGCGGTGCTAAGGGATTCAGGTGGAACACTGAAGCTTTCTTT
v_gene: TRBV6-1; abundance: many; d_gene: -; j_gene: TRBJ1-5; CDR3aa: CASSVFFGGISNQPQHF; CDR3nt: TGTGCCAGCAGTGTATTTTTTGGGGGAATTAGCAATCAGCCCCAGCATTTT
v_gene: TRBV14; abundance: few; d_gene: TRBD1; j_gene: TRBJ2-7; CDR3aa: CASSLTGQETYEQYF; CDR3nt: TGTGCCAGCAGCCTGACCGGACAGGAAACCTACGAGCAGTACTTC
v_gene: TRBV19; abundance: -; d_gene: TRBD1; j_gene: TRBJ2-3; CDR3aa: CASTPTGGGDTQYF; CDR3nt: TGTGCCAGTACCCCTACAGGGGGCGGGGATACGCAGTATTTT
v_gene: TRBV4-2; abundance: -; d_gene: -; j_gene: TRBJ1-1; CDR3aa: CASSQGRTENTEAFF; CDR3nt: TGTGCCAGCAGCCAAGGTAGGACAGAGAACACTGAAGCTTTCTTT
v_gene: TRBV6-5; abundance: many; d_gene: -; j_gene: TRBJ2-7; CDR3aa: CASSYLSTAPYEQYF; CDR3nt: TGTGCCAGCAGTTACCTTAGTACTGCGCCCTACGAGCAGTACTTC
v_gene: TRBV27; abundance: many; d_gene: -; j_gene: TRBJ2-3; CDR3aa: CASSLGGANPAAISTDTQYF; CDR3nt: TGTGCCAGCAGTTTAGGGGGCGCCAACCCAGCGGCCATTAGCACAGATACGCAGTATTTT
v_gene: TRBV7-8; abundance: many; d_gene: TRBD1; j_gene: TRBJ1-1; CDR3aa: CASRITGDNTEAFF; CDR3nt: TGTGCCAGCAGAATTACAGGGGACAACACTGAAGCTTTCTTT
v_gene: TRBV18; abundance: -; d_gene: TRBD1; j_gene: TRBJ1-4; CDR3aa: CASSPPEITGVEKLFF; CDR3nt: TGTGCCAGCTCACCACCGGAGATCACAGGGGTAGAAAAACTGTTTTTT
v_gene: TRBV6-1; abundance: few; d_gene: -; j_gene: TRBJ1-6; CDR3aa: CASSAAENSPLHF; CDR3nt: TGTGCCAGCAGTGCCGCAGAGAATTCACCCCTCCACTTT
v_gene: TRBV12-3/TRBV12-4; abundance: few; d_gene: -; j_gene: TRBJ2-1; CDR3aa: CASSLGGAAYNEQFF; CDR3nt: TGTGCCAGCAGTTTAGGGGGGGCGGCCTACAATGAGCAGTTCTTC
v_gene: TRBV27; abundance: many; d_gene: -; j_gene: TRBJ1-2; CDR3aa: CASSLSLFNGYTF; CDR3nt: TGTGCCAGCAGTTTATCCCTCTTCAACGGCTACACCTTC